These 32 T cell receptor beta chains share one sample of origin, sequenced in a study of cytomegalovirus exposure and HLA in healthy donors. Primers included in the PCR were 60 Vbeta and 13 Jbeta primers. This table comes from immunoSEQ multiplex PCR, and its TCRdb copy is limited to in-frame clones, with some not included. The data contain 50,000 to 75,000 clones, 83% of them singletons. The material sequenced was PBMCs. The receptors come from a human donor in good health.

The chain is built from TRBV27 and TRBJ2-7; 10 bases map to TRBD1. The CDR3 is 16 residues long. The germline gives CDR1 MNHEY, CDR2 SMNVEV (reference sequence). After removal of 0 bases from V and 6 bases from J, the junction contained 8 bases not matched to a gene. The CDR3: CASSLSRGTGVPEQYF. As DNA, the CDR3 is TGTGCCAGCAGTTTATCGAGAGGGACAGGGGTGCCCGAGCAGTACTTC.

The DNA for the CDR3 is TGTGCCAGTAGCGACGGGGTAACTGTGCGTACTGAAGCTTTCTTT. Amino acids: CASSDGVTVRTEAFF. The chain recombines TRBV19 with TRBJ1-1, with D hard to call. V was clipped by 6 bases and J by 5 bases, with 19 bases between them. The CDR3 is made up of 15 amino acids. Per the germline V gene, CDR1 is LNHDA and CDR2 is SQIVND (reference sequence).

This chain uses TRBV7-9 with TRBJ2-1; 11 bases map to TRBD2. The trim removed 2 bases at V and 6 bases at J, leaving 9 bases unmatched. The CDR3 extends over 17 amino acids. Germline V gene data show CDR1 as SEHNR and CDR2 as FQNEAQ (reference sequence). In DNA, the CDR3 is TGTGCCAGCAGCTTACGGCTAGCGGGAGGTTCTAGCAATGAGCAGTTCTTC. Encoded protein: CASSLRLAGGSSNEQFF.

The chain uses TRBV19 and TRBJ1-4; a weak D match, TRBD1 (5 bases). CDR3 length: 14 residues. The V gene lost 6 bases and the J gene lost 5 bases, with 13 bases spanning the gap. Per the germline V gene, CDR1 is LNHDA and CDR2 is SQIVND (reference sequence). The CDR3, as DNA: TGTGCCAGTAGCCCAAGACGGACAAATGAAAAACTGTTTTTT. Translation gives CASSPRRTNEKLFF.

The chain uses TRBV6-1 and TRBJ1-5; 9 nucleotides agree with TRBD1. With 5 bases clipped from V and 8 bases from J, the junction kept 10 bases outside the gene matches. The CDR3 totals 15 residues. Per the germline V gene, CDR1 is MNHNS and CDR2 is SASEGT. In DNA form, the CDR3 reads TGTGCCAGCAGTCCGGACAGGGGATTTACGGAGCCCCAGCATTTT. Translating it yields CASSPDRGFTEPQHF.

V and J are TRBV2 and TRBJ1-2, with D perhaps matching TRBD1 (6 bases). CDR3 size: 17 residues. The germline gives CDR1 SNHLY, CDR2 FYNNEI. The V gene lost 5 bases and the J gene lost 1 base, with 20 bases spanning the gap. CDR3 region: CASSSTGRVGFNYGYTF. CDR3 DNA: TGTGCCAGCAGTTCGACAGGTCGGGTGGGTTTTAACTATGGCTACACCTTC.

This chain links TRBV4-3 with TRBJ2-1; TRBD2 matches at 7 bases. The ends lost 0 bases at V and 4 bases at J; junction bases unmatched: 18. There are 20 residues in the CDR3. Germline-derived CDR1 and CDR2 are LGHNA and YSLEER. CDR3 residues: CASSQDQRAREAVRYNEQFF. As DNA, the CDR3 is TGCGCCAGCAGCCAAGATCAAAGGGCTCGGGAGGCTGTTAGATACAATGAGCAGTTCTTC.

The rearrangement uses TRBV5-6 and TRBJ2-3, with 12 bases aligning to TRBD2. The CDR3 has 16 residues. With V trimmed by 3 bases and J by 6 bases, 8 bases remained unmatched. Germline V gene lookup returns CDR1 SGHDT and CDR2 YYEEEE. CDR3 DNA: TGTGCCAGCAGCTCCAGACTAGCGGGGGTGGTGGATACGCAGTATTTT. Translation: CASSSRLAGVVDTQYF.

The J gene is TRBJ2-3, the V gene TRBV15; no definite D call. The germline CDR1 and CDR2 sequences are LNHNV and YYDKDF (reference sequence). Trimming cost V 0 bases and J 5 bases, with 9 bases left between them. The CDR3 is made up of 14 amino acids. This CDR3 reads CATSREGQKDTQYF. CDR3 coding DNA: TGTGCCACCAGCAGAGAGGGCCAAAAAGATACGCAGTATTTT.

The V call is TRBV7-6, the J call TRBJ2-1, with 12 bases identical to TRBD2. CDR3 length: 18 amino acids. Germline V gene sequence: CDR1 SGHVS, CDR2 FNYEAQ. V shed 1 base and J 3 bases; nucleotides not matched to a gene: 7. The CDR3 DNA sequence: TGTGCCAGCAGCTTAGGCTCGACTAGCGGGAGAATCTACAATGAGCAGTTCTTC. The encoded protein is CASSLGSTSGRIYNEQFF.

This clone was recorded a few times. CDR3: CASSFPGQGVDTQYF. CDR3 nucleotide sequence: TGTGCCAGCAGCTTCCCGGGACAGGGGGTGGATACGCAGTATTTT. This chain links TRBV5-6 with TRBJ2-3; TRBD1 matches 11 bases. Trimming took 2 bases from V and 6 from J; bases not matched to a gene: 5. CDR3 size: 15 residues. Germline V lookup: CDR1 SGHDT, CDR2 YYEEEE.

The chain has TRBV10-3 and TRBJ2-7, with a possible D match to TRBD1 (6 bases). The CDR3 spans 13 residues. CDR1 is ENHRY and CDR2 is SYGVKD in the germline V gene. V was pared by 4 bases and J by 7 bases, with 14 bases between. The CDR3 here is CAISVGTPTEQYF. CDR3 bases: TGTGCCATCAGTGTAGGGACACCGACAGAGCAGTACTTC.

The genes are TRBV28 and TRBJ2-2; TRBD2 might be the D (7 bases). Trimming pared 3 bases from V and 4 bases from J, leaving 18 bases between. This CDR3 contains 17 residues. CDR1 is MDHEN and CDR2 is SYDVKM in the germline V gene. This chain's CDR3 is CASSFLPGGGGTGELFF. CDR3 coding DNA: TGTGCCAGCAGTTTCCTTCCGGGGGGAGGGGGCACCGGGGAGCTGTTTTTT.

This clone was seen once. V is TRBV30 and J is TRBJ2-3; 8 bases map to TRBD2. The CDR3 loop spans 13 amino acids. The ends lost 0 bases at V and 9 bases at J; junction bases unmatched: 5. The V gene's germline CDR1 is GTSNPN and CDR2 SVGIG (reference sequence). The CDR3 DNA reads TGTGCCTGGAGTGTACAAGCGGGGGTCACGCAGTATTTT. As protein: CAWSVQAGVTQYF.

The J gene is TRBJ2-7, the V gene TRBV4-2; tentatively, D is TRBD2 (5 bases). Germline values: CDR1 LGHNA, CDR2 YNFKEQ. Trimming stripped 4 bases from V and 0 bases from J, with 25 bases between. The CDR3 contains 19 residues. The DNA for the CDR3 is TGTGCCAGCAGCCCACACGAAGGCGCACGGACTCCAAGCTCCTACGAGCAGTACTTC. Translated, it gives CASSPHEGARTPSSYEQYF.

This clone has just one count. The chain employs TRBV5-1 and TRBJ1-3; 8 bases agree with TRBD1. Trimming cost V 4 bases and J 0 bases; bases outside gene matches: 3. The CDR3 totals 15 residues. Germline V gives CDR1 SGHRS, CDR2 YFSETQ. Here the CDR3 reads CASSIGQGSGNTIYF. Written as DNA, the CDR3 is TGCGCCAGCAGCATCGGACAGGGCTCTGGAAACACCATATATTTT. Variable domain in full (rest from reference TRBV5-1 and TRBJ1-3): KAGVTQTPRYLIKTRGQQVTLSCSPISGHRSVSWYQQTPGQGLQFLFEYFSETQRNKGNFPGRFSGRQFSNSRSEMNVSTLELGDSALYLCASSIGQGSGNTIYFGEGSWLTVV.

This clone appeared a few times. This chain uses TRBV13 with TRBJ1-2; D might be TRBD1 (6 bases). V was shortened by 3 bases and J by 7 bases, with 12 bases between the two germline ends. Germline V gene data show CDR1 as PRHDT and CDR2 as FYEKMQ (reference sequence). This CDR3 has 13 residues. The DNA for the CDR3 is TGTGCCAGCAGCTTTCCACAGGGTGCTGGCTACACCTTC. Translation gives CASSFPQGAGYTF.

The sample holds a few counts of this clone. This chain links TRBV18 with TRBJ2-4; perhaps TRBD2 as D (5 bases). Germline CDR1 and CDR2: KGHSH and LQKENI. The V and J ends lost 7 bases and 1 base respectively, with 20 bases between them. This CDR3 has 17 amino acids. The CDR3 spells CASWRVAANAAKNIQYF. The CDR3 nucleotides read TGTGCCAGCTGGCGGGTGGCAGCGAACGCGGCCAAAAACATTCAGTACTTC.

The CDR3 sequence: CASSLGDSSYEQYF. The CDR3 DNA sequence: TGTGCCAGCAGCTTGGGGGACAGCTCCTACGAGCAGTACTTC. This chain links TRBV5-8 with TRBJ2-7; 7 nucleotides line up with TRBD1. The germline gives CDR1 SGHTS, CDR2 YDEGEE. With 0 bases clipped from V and 0 bases from J, the junction kept 0 bases outside the gene matches. The CDR3 length is 14 residues.

The table lists this clone with a few counts. This chain connects TRBV11-1 to TRBJ1-1; possible D gene TRBD1, 6 bases. Trimming removed 2 bases at V and 3 bases at J, with 16 bases between. CDR1 and CDR2 (germline): SGHAT, FQDESV (reference sequence). CDR3 length: 16 amino acids. The CDR3, as DNA: TGTGCCAGCAGCTTAACCTGGACAGAAGTCGACACTGAAGCTTTCTTT. Amino acid sequence: CASSLTWTEVDTEAFF. Supplemented by reference TRBV11-1 and TRBJ1-1, the full variable domain reads EAEVAQSPRYKITEKSQAVAFWCDPISGHATLYWYRQILGQGPELLVQFQDESVVDDSQLPKDRFSAERLKGVDSTLKIQPAELGDSAMYLCASSLTWTEVDTEAFFGQGTRLTVV.

J is TRBJ2-1 and V is TRBV11-2; 10 nucleotides align to TRBD2. The CDR3 totals 15 residues. With 8 bases clipped from V and 5 bases from J, the junction kept 9 bases outside the gene matches. CDR1 is SGHAT, CDR2 FQNNGV, per germline. The CDR3 DNA reads as TGTGCCAGCTCCATGGGGGGACTAGCGCACAATGAGCAGTTCTTC. It specifies CASSMGGLAHNEQFF.

This clone showed up just once. The J gene is TRBJ2-5, the V gene TRBV10-3; 13 bases agree with TRBD2. Matching the DNA end better, TRBJ2-7 makes the J call doubtful. Germline assignment: CDR1 ENHRY and CDR2 SYGVKD. The length of the CDR3 is 18 residues. The CDR3 sequence: CAISGTSGGTRSSYEQYF. As DNA, the CDR3 is TGTGCCATCAGTGGGACTAGCGGGGGAACAAGGAGCTCCTACGAGCAGTACTTC.

The gene calls are TRBV5-1 and TRBJ1-1, with 9 bases that match TRBD1. The CDR3 spans 15 residues. Germline V lookup: CDR1 SGHRS, CDR2 YFSETQ. V was clipped by 2 bases and J by 1 base; unmatched bases: 3. Here the CDR3 reads CASSFGTGSNTEAFF. The CDR3 bases are TGCGCCAGCAGCTTCGGGACAGGGTCGAACACTGAAGCTTTCTTT.

This clone was detected only a few times. The genes are TRBV4-3 and TRBJ2-1, with D possibly TRBD1 on 5 matching bases. The CDR3 is 16 residues long. Between the trimmed V and J ends, which lost 0 bases and 0 bases, there was a span of 9 bases. From germline, CDR1 is LGHNA and CDR2 YSLEER. The CDR3 here is CASSQEIQGSYNEQFF. For the CDR3, the DNA is TGCGCCAGCAGCCAAGAAATTCAGGGCTCCTACAATGAGCAGTTCTTC.

The chain links TRBV7-8 to TRBJ2-3; 8 bases agree with TRBD2. Germline V gene lookup returns CDR1 SGHVS and CDR2 FQNEAQ. This CDR3 has 16 residues. V trimming: 3 bases; J trimming: 2 bases; junction bases outside the gene matches: 7. CDR3 amino acids: CASSFDRGGPTDTQYF. The CDR3 DNA follows: TGTGCCAGCAGCTTCGATCGCGGGGGGCCCACAGATACGCAGTATTTT.

This rearrangement joins TRBV7-6 to TRBJ2-1; TRBD2 might be the D (6 bases). The CDR3 sequence is 15 residues long. Deletions cut 0 bases from V and 2 bases from J, with 8 bases between. Per germline, CDR1 SGHVS and CDR2 FNYEAQ. CDR3 in DNA: TGTGCCAGCAGCTTAGCGGGGGGTCCCTACAATGAGCAGTTCTTC. This translates into CASSLAGGPYNEQFF.

The J gene is TRBJ2-1, the V gene TRBV9; perhaps TRBD1 as D (6 bases). V shed 0 bases and J shed 3 bases, with 10 bases lying between them. Germline CDR1 is SGDLS and CDR2 is YYNGEE. This CDR3 has 15 amino acids. The CDR3 region has the DNA TGTGCCAGCAGCGTAGACGGGACACACTACAATGAGCAGTTCTTC. This encodes CASSVDGTHYNEQFF.

The chain joins TRBV5-1 to TRBJ2-5; D may be TRBD1 (6 bases). CDR1 is SGHRS and CDR2 is YFSETQ in the germline V gene. Trimming removed 4 bases from V and 4 bases from J, with 20 bases in between. CDR3 length: 16 amino acids. CDR3 sequence reads: CASSMTGGHNLETQYF. The CDR3 DNA reads TGCGCCAGCAGCATGACTGGGGGACACAACTTAGAGACCCAGTACTTC.

This clone occurred a few times. The chain combines TRBV18 with TRBJ2-7; 10 bases align to TRBD1. V lost 4 bases to trimming and J lost 6 bases; unmatched junction nucleotides: 9. The CDR3 covers 15 residues. Germline V gives CDR1 KGHSH, CDR2 LQKENI. CDR3 nucleotides: TGTGCCAGCTCACGACGGACAGGGGGGGGTCCCGAGCAGTACTTC. It is translated as CASSRRTGGGPEQYF.

The rearrangement links TRBV10-3 to TRBJ1-1; 7 bases align to TRBD1. CDR1 ENHRY and CDR2 SYGVKD come from the germline V gene. The V segment lost 3 bases and the J segment 5 bases; nucleotides outside the gene matches: 9. The CDR3 extends over 15 amino acids. The CDR3: CAISEPTGRSTEAFF. The DNA for the CDR3 is TGTGCCATCAGTGAACCGACAGGGCGGAGTACTGAAGCTTTCTTT.

The chain has TRBV11-2 and TRBJ2-3, with 8 bases identical to TRBD2. This CDR3 spans 17 amino acids. The ends lost 1 base at V and 0 bases at J; junction bases unmatched: 6. From germline, CDR1 is SGHAT and CDR2 FQNNGV. CDR3 in amino acids: CASSLVGRGDSTDTQYF. The CDR3 DNA reads as TGTGCCAGCAGCTTAGTAGGGCGGGGGGATAGCACAGATACGCAGTATTTT.

There are a few counts of this clone. The V gene is TRBV5-4, the J gene TRBJ1-1; TRBD1 matches at 8 bases. The CDR3 is made up of 16 amino acids. V shed 4 bases, J shed 3 bases, and the junction held 11 bases outside the gene matches. The germline CDR1 and CDR2 sequences are SGHNT and YYREEE (reference sequence). The CDR3: CASSPRTGTGDTEAFF. In DNA, the CDR3 is TGTGCCAGCAGCCCTCGGACAGGGACGGGGGACACTGAAGCTTTCTTT.